Each of the 21 T cell receptor beta chains below was sequenced from the same sample in a study of T cells in Graves' hyperthyroidism and ophthalmopathy. RNA transcripts were the template for amplifying TCR beta CDR3 regions. An initial round of RT-PCR targeting the TCR CDR3 relied on the HTBI primer set. TCRdb re-called the multiplex PCR reads through MiXCR, storing one row per CDR3 protein. The sample has around 350,000 distinct CDR3 sequences, 20% to 30% seen once. Sequenced sample: blood. The receptors originated from a man aged 50 or older with Graves' hyperthyroidism.

This clonotype has ten or more counts. The rearrangement links TRBV27 to TRBJ2-7; 8 positions agree with TRBD2. Germline V gene data show CDR1 as MNHEY and CDR2 as SMNVEV (reference sequence). The V segment lost 4 bases and the J segment 2 bases; nucleotides outside the gene matches: 7. There are 15 residues in the CDR3. Here the CDR3 reads CASSSYSGSAYEQYF. CDR3 nucleotides: TGTGCCAGCAGTTCCTACAGCGGGAGCGCCTACGAGCAGTACTTC.

The chain employs TRBV27 and TRBJ2-3; 8 bases agree with TRBD1. The V gene end was trimmed by 6 bases and the J gene end by 4 bases; junction bases not matched to a gene: 3. The CDR3 sequence is 13 residues long. Germline values: CDR1 MNHEY, CDR2 SMNVEV (reference sequence). CDR3 amino acids: CASSSQGADTQYF. CDR3 DNA: TGTGCCAGCAGCTCACAGGGGGCAGATACGCAGTATTTT.

For this clonotype: A read error may explain this, as a much larger clone is one base away. The final CDR3 position lacks the conserved phenylalanine or tryptophan, pointing to a likely read error. The chain uses TRBV20-1 and TRBJ2-7; D call uncertain. The CDR3 totals 12 residues. CDR1 is DFQATT, CDR2 SNEGSKA, per germline (reference sequence). Trimming took off 3 bases at V and 3 bases at J, with 9 bases between the two ends. The CDR3: CSASGRNYEQYL. CDR3 coding DNA: TGCAGTGCTAGCGGACGGAACTACGAGCAGTACCTC.

This clonotype showed up just a few times. The gene calls are TRBV11-3 and TRBJ1-1; tentatively, D is TRBD1 (5 bases). The germline V gene encodes CDR1 SGHNT and CDR2 YENEEA. CDR3 size: 13 residues. V shed 5 bases and J shed 8 bases, with 15 bases lying between them. CDR3 residues: CASSPSPGPEAFF. The CDR3 DNA is TGTGCCAGCAGCCCTTCTCCGGGACCGGAAGCTTTCTTT. The full variable domain, rest sourced from reference TRBV11-3 and TRBJ1-1, is EAGVVQSPRYKIIEKKQPVAFWCNPISGHNTLYWYLQNLGQGPELLIRYENEEAVDDSQLPKDRFSAERLKGVDSTLKIQPAELGDSAVYLCASSPSPGPEAFFGQGTRLTVV.

This clonotype was observed at least ten times. The genes are TRBV3-1 and TRBJ2-3, with D hard to call. The CDR3 runs to 12 residues. Per the germline V gene, CDR1 is LGHDT and CDR2 is YNNKEL (reference sequence). Trimming removed 3 bases at V and 6 bases at J, with 7 bases between. The CDR3 bases are TGTGCCAGCAGCCACCGGTGGGATACGCAGTATTTT. Translated: CASSHRWDTQYF.

This chain links TRBV6-2 or TRBV6-3 with TRBJ1-5, with D tentatively TRBD1 (5 bases). The CDR3 loop spans 13 amino acids. Germline-derived CDR1 and CDR2 are MNHEY and SVGEGT. Trimming took 10 bases from V and 3 from J, leaving 13 bases between them. Written as DNA, the CDR3 is TGTGCCACCATTGCGGGGGTCAATCAGCCCCAGCATTTT. Its translation: CATIAGVNQPQHF.

The chain has TRBV20-1 and TRBJ2-5, with 11 bases lining up with TRBD1. Looked up from germline, CDR1 is DFQATT and CDR2 is SNEGSKA (reference sequence). V gave up 2 bases and J gave up 4 bases; unmatched junction bases: 6. The CDR3 is made up of 15 amino acids. Here the CDR3 DNA reads TGCAGTGCTAGACCCGGACAGGGGGCGGGAGAGACCCAGTACTTC. This gives the protein CSARPGQGAGETQYF.

The CDR3 is CASSTYPPGLAGGWSYEQYF. In nucleotides, the CDR3 is TGCGCCAGCAGCACCTACCCGCCCGGACTAGCGGGAGGGTGGTCCTACGAGCAGTACTTC. The chain joins TRBV5-1 to TRBJ2-7; 15 positions agree with TRBD2. CDR3 length: 20 amino acids. Germline V lookup: CDR1 SGHRS, CDR2 YFSETQ. J lost 1 base, V lost 4 bases, and 15 bases had no gene match.

The chain recombines TRBV2 with TRBJ2-1; 10 bases fit TRBD2. CDR1 and CDR2 from the germline V gene are SNHLY and FYNNEI. Trimming at V came to 7 bases and at J to 2 bases, leaving 8 bases not matched to a gene. The CDR3 is 16 amino acids. CDR3: CASTRQREGAYNEQFF. In nucleotides, the CDR3 is TGTGCCAGCACGCGGCAGCGGGAGGGGGCCTACAATGAGCAGTTCTTC.

This clonotype was detected only a few times. V is TRBV11-2 and J is TRBJ2-3; 14 nucleotides align to TRBD2. Germline CDR1 is SGHAT and CDR2 is FQNNGV. The V segment lost 9 bases and the J segment 4 bases; nucleotides outside the gene matches: 3. The CDR3 sequence is 14 residues long. CDR3 nucleotides: TGTGCCAGTCGGACTAGCGGGAGGTCAGATACGCAGTATTTT. It encodes CASRTSGRSDTQYF.

The CDR3 DNA is TGTGCCAGCAGCCGAGACGTCGGTTTGTCCGCCCAGCATTTT. Translating it yields CASSRDVGLSAQHF. The chain combines TRBV3-1 with TRBJ1-5; D is undetermined. The germline V and J ends were trimmed by 4 bases and 11 bases, with 18 bases remaining between them. CDR1 and CDR2 (germline): LGHDT, YNNKEL (reference sequence). The CDR3 extends over 14 amino acids.

This clonotype was counted at least ten times. This chain uses TRBV7-2 with TRBJ2-2; D possibly corresponds to TRBD2 (6 bases). Trimming removed 4 bases at V and 4 bases at J, with 13 bases between. CDR1 and CDR2 (germline): SGHTA, FQGNSA. There are 15 residues in the CDR3. The DNA for the CDR3 is TGTGCCAGCAGCTCCCAGACTAGTTCCACCGGGGAGCTGTTTTTT. Amino acids: CASSSQTSSTGELFF. Full variable domain (rest looked up from reference TRBV7-2 and TRBJ2-2): GAGVSQSPSNKVTEKGKDVELRCDPISGHTALYWYRQSLGQGLEFLIYFQGNSAPDKSGLPSDRFSAERTGGSVSTLTIQRTQQEDSAVYLCASSSQTSSTGELFFGEGSRLTVL.

This clonotype was observed a few times. This sequence joins TRBV28 and TRBJ1-1; tentatively, D is TRBD1 (5 bases). Germline V gene data show CDR1 as MDHEN and CDR2 as SYDVKM. With 6 bases removed from V and 0 bases from J, the gap between germline ends came to 11 bases. This CDR3 comprises 14 residues. The CDR3, as DNA: TGTGCCAGCAGCGACCCGGGGGTGAACACTGAAGCTTTCTTT. Its protein product is CASSDPGVNTEAFF. The entire variable domain, with the rest obtained from reference TRBV28 and TRBJ1-1, is as follows: DVKVTQSSRYLVKRTGEKVFLECVQDMDHENMFWYRQDPGLGLRLIYFSYDVKMKEKGDIPEGYSVSREKKERFSLILESASTNQTSMYLCASSDPGVNTEAFFGQGTRLTVV.

This clonotype was observed at least ten times. In nucleotides, the CDR3 is TGTGCCAGCACCTACCGGGACAGATACGAGCAGTACTTC. Its translation is CASTYRDRYEQYF. This sequence joins TRBV28 and TRBJ2-7; 7 bases align to TRBD1. The CDR3 consists of 13 residues. Looked up from germline, CDR1 is MDHEN and CDR2 is SYDVKM. With V trimmed by 7 bases and J by 4 bases, 7 bases remained unmatched.

In this sample, this clonotype turned up many times. This chain connects TRBV12-3 or TRBV12-4 to TRBJ2-7, with D possibly being TRBD1 (6 bases). This CDR3 region has 18 residues. With 2 bases removed from V and 3 bases from J, the gap between germline ends came to 23 bases. The CDR3, as DNA: TGTGCCAGCAGTTTACGACAGGTCCCCGCCCCTCCATTCTACGAGCAGTACTTC. Its protein product is CASSLRQVPAPPFYEQYF.

About this clonotype: Being one base from a much bigger clone, this may be a read error. The rearrangement joins TRBV18 to TRBJ2-7, with a possible D match to TRBD1 (5 bases). This CDR3 has 15 amino acids. The germline gives CDR1 KGHSH, CDR2 LQKENI. V was cut by 5 bases and J by 0 bases, with 14 bases left in between. CDR3 sequence (DNA): TGTGCCAGCTCAAGGGGCAGGATGGGCTCCTACGAGCAGTACTTC. This translates into CASSRGRMGSYEQYF.

This clonotype has at least ten counts. The CDR3 sequence: CASSPTLEGLDEQFF. The CDR3 DNA reads as TGTGCCAGCAGCCCTACTCTGGAAGGATTAGATGAGCAGTTCTTC. The V call is TRBV11-2, the J call TRBJ2-1; D ambiguous. Per the germline V gene, CDR1 is SGHAT and CDR2 is FQNNGV. This CDR3 is built from 15 residues. Between the trimmed V and J ends, which lost 5 bases and 8 bases, there was a span of 19 bases. The full variable domain, its missing parts supplied by reference TRBV11-2 and TRBJ2-1, is EAGVAQSPRYKIIEKRQSVAFWCNPISGHATLYWYQQILGQGPKLLIQFQNNGVVDDSQLPKDRFSAERLKGVDSTLKIQPAKLEDSAVYLCASSPTLEGLDEQFFGPGTRLTVL.

The chain recombines TRBV9 with TRBJ2-1; D is unresolved. With 0 bases removed from V and 4 bases from J, the gap between germline ends came to 2 bases. Germline V gene lookup returns CDR1 SGDLS and CDR2 YYNGEE. The CDR3 is 12 residues long. CDR3: CASSVVYNEQFF. Here the CDR3 DNA reads TGTGCCAGCAGCGTAGTTTACAATGAGCAGTTCTTC. Variable domain in full (rest from reference TRBV9 and TRBJ2-1): DSGVTQTPKHLITATGQRVTLRCSPRSGDLSVYWYQQSLDQGLQFLIQYYNGEERAKGNILERFSAQQFPDLHSELNLSSLELGDSALYFCASSVVYNEQFFGPGTRLTVL.

A remark on this clonotype: An end of the junction does not agree with germline; a read error may underlie this. The V and J genes are TRBV20-1 and TRBJ2-4; a possible D gene is TRBD2 (5 bases). The V gene's germline CDR1 is DFQATT and CDR2 SNEGSKA (reference sequence). CDR3 length: 14 amino acids. CDR3 sequence reads: CSTRTVLAKNIQYF. Here the CDR3 DNA reads TGCAGTACTAGGACGGTCCTAGCCAAAAACATTCAGTACTTC.

This clonotype has just a few counts. The chain joins TRBV7-2 to TRBJ2-3; D is perhaps TRBD2 (6 bases). The CDR3 covers 16 residues. CDR1 and CDR2 from the germline V gene are SGHTA and FQGNSA. Deletions cut 0 bases from V and 0 bases from J, with 10 bases between. The CDR3 sequence: CASSLAPGTSTDTQYF. The CDR3 region has the DNA TGTGCCAGCAGCTTAGCGCCGGGGACTAGCACAGATACGCAGTATTTT.

This clonotype came up a few times. J is TRBJ2-7 and V is TRBV6-5; D unclear. The CDR3 contains 11 residues. The V end lost 5 bases, the J end lost 5 bases, and 7 bases lay between the germline ends. CDR1 is MNHEY and CDR2 is SVGAGI in the germline V gene. This CDR3 is CASSHAHEQYF. The CDR3 DNA sequence: TGTGCCAGCAGTCACGCCCACGAGCAGTACTTC.